This T cell receptor beta chain emerged from a study of metastatic and nonmetastatic thyroid tumors. TCRdb reanalyzed the PCR reads via MiXCR. Found here are some 34,000 clones, approximately 15% of them singletons; the top ten hold more than 4.5%. The entire patient cohort was treatment-naive prior to thyroid surgery. This clone has at least ten counts. One end of the junction is discordant with germline, which a read error may explain. The specimen was blood. This receptor was obtained from a female donor with papillary thyroid cancer or a benign thyroid nodule (not recorded which). Some clones in this sample may be carry-over from other donors' samples.

Here the CDR3 DNA reads TGTGCCAGCAGCTCAAACCCGACAGGGGATACTGAAGTTTTCTTT. This translates into CASSSNPTGDTEVFF. V usage is TRBV9 and J usage is TRBJ1-1, with TRBD1 matching over 8 bases. CDR1 is SGDLS and CDR2 is YYNGEE in the germline V gene. The CDR3 consists of 15 residues.